This T cell receptor beta chain was recovered during a study of shared clonotypes between healthy human individuals. Trimming at V came to 6 bases and at J to 5 bases, leaving 9 bases not matched to a gene. Germline V CDR1 and CDR2: SGHAT, FQNNGV. This CDR3 has 15 residues. General study results and limits: Of the naive CD4 clonotypes, around 4.9% were shared across a handful of donors. In the sorted subsets, rarefaction showed sequencing was incomplete despite large depth.

Original processing notes: ImmunoSEQ junction-only sequences lacked quality scores, so their filtering differed. Profiling relied on immunoSEQ multiplex PCR, and the TCRdb table lists in-frame clones only, not all of them. Clonal size and the V and J genes are those of that table, whereas D and trimming came from the DNA. The sample lists 2 million or so clones; around 96% were seen once. With regard to this clone: Antigen unknown.

CD45RO-negative, CCR7-selected cells formed the naive CD8 fraction, which excluded terminally differentiated effector memory CD45RA+ cells. The donors were all Caucasian adults (living in Nashville, Tennessee). The chain recombines TRBV11-2 with TRBJ2-1; 8 bases fit TRBD2. The sequencing sample was made of naive CD8+ T cells sorted from blood. The sequence came from a man younger than 30 in good health. CDR3 sequence (DNA): TGTGCCAGCAGAGTTTTCAGTAGCGGGAACAATGAGCAGTTCTTC. Amino acids: CASRVFSSGNNEQFF.